The clone carrying this TCR beta chain occurred many times. The antigen is not known. The authors used about 600 ng of bulk tumor genomic DNA per sample as template. Surgical sampling yielded several biopsies per primary tumor (spaced far apart). Surgery that was curative in intent was performed on patients with untreated, newly diagnosed non-small cell lung cancer. Using 32 V and 13 J primers, multiplex PCR amplified TCR beta CDR3. MiXCR, run by TCRdb on the multiplex PCR reads, gives a single entry per CDR3 protein. The table includes around 23,000 distinct CDR3 sequences, 27% detected once. Germline CDR1 SGHRS, CDR2 YFSETQ. The CDR3 is made up of 14 amino acids. The germline V and J ends were trimmed by 4 bases and 2 bases, with 12 bases remaining between them. The sample originates from a study of immune heterogeneity within non-small cell lung tumors. Study observations and caveats: Identical dominant CDR3 beta clonotypes recurred across a patient's tumor sites, together with site-unique high-frequency clones.

Sequencing input: lung tumor tissue. This clonotype originated in a man aged 35-49 years with non-small cell lung cancer. V is TRBV5-1 and J is TRBJ1-2, with D possibly being TRBD1 (5 bases). CDR3 DNA: TGCGCCAGCAGCGCCGAGGGACGGAACTATGGCTACACCTTC. Translating gives CASSAEGRNYGYTF.